This paragraph reports one TCR beta chain. The repertoire was sequenced with immunoSEQ multiplex PCR; TCRdb's copy has only in-frame clones and lacks some. The data contain approximately 64,000 clones, about 83% of them singletons. This record comes from a study of OX40 agonist ivuxolimab in advanced cancers. Deletions cut 8 bases from V and 2 bases from J, with 13 bases between. Germline CDR1 SNHLY, CDR2 FYNNEI. The CDR3 covers 13 residues. The TCR comes from an adult with an advanced solid tumor such as melanoma, head and neck, liver or kidney cancer. The sequences come from CD4+ or CD8+ T cells sorted from blood, collected in a trial of the OX40 agonist ivuxolimab. V and J are TRBV2 and TRBJ2-7, with D maybe TRBD2 (7 bases). The CDR3 nucleotides are TGTGCCAGCCTAAGGGGGGGAACCTACGAGCAGTACTTC. Encoded protein: CASLRGGTYEQYF.